A selection of T cell receptor beta chains follows, all from one sample in a study of T-cell reconstitution after alpha-beta-depleted transplantation in children. TCRdb redid the calling of the PCR reads with MiXCR, one entry per CDR3 protein. The sample includes some 440,000 distinct CDR3 sequences, 15% to 20% of them seen just once. The sequenced sample was PBMCs, mostly from graft donor cells, obtained 360 days after TCRalphabeta/CD19-depleted stem cell transplant. The receptors stem from a boy under two years old who had a stem cell transplant for Wiskott-Aldrich syndrome, so the T cells may come from the graft donor. Each CDR3 is given with its conserved first and last residue. Each record gives: J gene, D gene, V gene, clone size, CDR3 DNA, CDR3 protein. A D gene is named only where the DNA matches it firmly. Expanded clones get a size class; other rows say once, few or many, or leave the size out.

j_call: TRBJ2-5; d_call: NA; v_call: TRBV20-1; clone_size: few; cdr3_nt: TGCAGTGCCGACGACAGTCGTGAGACCCAGTACTTC; cdr3_aa: CSADDSRETQYF
j_call: TRBJ2-7; d_call: NA; v_call: TRBV20-1; clone_size: few; cdr3_nt: TGCAGTGCTAGACCCCGGGGGATTTTCTACGAGCAGTACTTC; cdr3_aa: CSARPRGIFYEQYF
j_call: TRBJ2-1; d_call: NA; v_call: TRBV6-1; clone_size: many; cdr3_nt: TGTGCCAGCAGTGATATTCTGGCGGGGCCAAAATACCCCTCCTACAATGAGCAGTTCTTC; cdr3_aa: CASSDILAGPKYPSYNEQFF
j_call: TRBJ2-1; d_call: NA; v_call: TRBV21-1; clone_size: few; cdr3_nt: TGTGCCAGCAGCAAAGCGGGGGGTTCAGGGCAGTTCTTC; cdr3_aa: CASSKAGGSGQFF
j_call: TRBJ1-5; d_call: NA; v_call: TRBV27; clone_size: NA; cdr3_nt: TGTGCCAGCAGTCCGACCATACAGAGAAGGCAGCCCCAGCATTTT; cdr3_aa: CASSPTIQRRQPQHF
j_call: TRBJ2-1; d_call: NA; v_call: TRBV5-1; clone_size: few; cdr3_nt: TGCGCCAGCAGCTTGGCTCAGATCGTCTCGGCGGGGACTTCCTACAATGAGCAGTTCTTC; cdr3_aa: CASSLAQIVSAGTSYNEQFF
j_call: TRBJ2-1; d_call: TRBD1; v_call: TRBV29-1; clone_size: few; cdr3_nt: TGCAGCGCTACGGGACAGGGGATTAATAATGAGCAGTTCTTC; cdr3_aa: CSATGQGINNEQFF
j_call: TRBJ1-5; d_call: NA; v_call: TRBV6-1; clone_size: NA; cdr3_nt: TGTGCCAGTCTTAAGACGGGCCTTCGCGAAGTTAATCAGCCCCAGCATTTT; cdr3_aa: CASLKTGLREVNQPQHF
j_call: TRBJ2-7; d_call: TRBD1; v_call: TRBV19; clone_size: few; cdr3_nt: TGTGCCAGTAGTATGCCGGGACAGGGGTACGAGCAGTACTTC; cdr3_aa: CASSMPGQGYEQYF
j_call: TRBJ2-1; d_call: TRBD2; v_call: TRBV27; clone_size: NA; cdr3_nt: TGTGCCAGCAGTTTCGGGGGAGGGCCAGGGGAGCAGTTCTTC; cdr3_aa: CASSFGGGPGEQFF
j_call: TRBJ2-5; d_call: TRBD1; v_call: TRBV12-3/TRBV12-4; clone_size: NA; cdr3_nt: TGTGCCAGCAGGCCCAGGGGGAGTGAGACCCAGTACTTC; cdr3_aa: CASRPRGSETQYF
j_call: TRBJ1-4; d_call: NA; v_call: TRBV12-3/TRBV12-4; clone_size: NA; cdr3_nt: TGTGCCAGCAGTTTAGGGACACTAGCAACTAATGAAAAACTGTTTTTT; cdr3_aa: CASSLGTLATNEKLFF
j_call: TRBJ2-1; d_call: TRBD1; v_call: TRBV6-2/TRBV6-3; clone_size: few; cdr3_nt: TGTGCCAGCCTTGACAGGGGACGGTCCTACAATGAGCAGTTCTTC; cdr3_aa: CASLDRGRSYNEQFF
j_call: TRBJ2-1; d_call: NA; v_call: TRBV25-1; clone_size: NA; cdr3_nt: TGTGCCAGCAGTGAATTAGGGAAGGGGAGGAATGAGCAGTTCTTC; cdr3_aa: CASSELGKGRNEQFF
j_call: TRBJ2-5; d_call: TRBD1; v_call: TRBV7-2; clone_size: NA; cdr3_nt: TGTGCCAGCAGCGCCGGGACAGTGGAGACCCAGTACTTC; cdr3_aa: CASSAGTVETQYF
j_call: TRBJ1-5; d_call: NA; v_call: TRBV5-6; clone_size: NA; cdr3_nt: TGTGCCAGCAGCTTCCGGGAGCGAGAGCCCCAGCATTTT; cdr3_aa: CASSFREREPQHF
j_call: TRBJ2-3; d_call: NA; v_call: TRBV12-3/TRBV12-4; clone_size: few; cdr3_nt: TGTGCCAGCAGTAACGAAGACTTGAACGGGGCAGATACGCAGTATTTT; cdr3_aa: CASSNEDLNGADTQYF
j_call: TRBJ2-7; d_call: NA; v_call: TRBV11-2; clone_size: NA; cdr3_nt: TGTGCCAGCAGCTTAGATCTTAGCTCTATGGGGCAGTACTTC; cdr3_aa: CASSLDLSSMGQYF
j_call: TRBJ2-7; d_call: TRBD1; v_call: TRBV12-3/TRBV12-4; clone_size: NA; cdr3_nt: TGTGCCAGCAGTAGAATTGGACAGGACTACGAGCAGTACTTC; cdr3_aa: CASSRIGQDYEQYF
j_call: TRBJ2-1; d_call: NA; v_call: TRBV7-2; clone_size: few; cdr3_nt: TGTGCCAGCAGCAGACCCGTACCTTTCTACAATGAGCAGTTCTTC; cdr3_aa: CASSRPVPFYNEQFF
j_call: TRBJ2-3; d_call: NA; v_call: TRBV2; clone_size: NA; cdr3_nt: TGTGCCAGCAGAAGGGGGAATACGCAGTATTTT; cdr3_aa: CASRRGNTQYF
j_call: TRBJ2-1; d_call: TRBD2; v_call: TRBV2; clone_size: few; cdr3_nt: TGTGCCAGCAAGTGGATAGCGGGGGGCATGTACAATGAGCAGTTCTTC; cdr3_aa: CASKWIAGGMYNEQFF
j_call: TRBJ2-5; d_call: TRBD2; v_call: TRBV5-1; clone_size: few; cdr3_nt: TGCGCCAGCAGCGGGGCCGGGACTACGACCCAGTACTTC; cdr3_aa: CASSGAGTTTQYF
j_call: TRBJ2-1; d_call: TRBD2; v_call: TRBV20-1; clone_size: few; cdr3_nt: TGCAGTGCTAGAGAGACTAGCGGGAGCTCCTACAATGAGCAGTTCTTC; cdr3_aa: CSARETSGSSYNEQFF
j_call: TRBJ2-3; d_call: TRBD2; v_call: TRBV7-6; clone_size: NA; cdr3_nt: TGTGCCAGCAGCTTCCTCCGCGTGGGACTAGCGGGGGGCTCTAGCACAGATACGCAGTATTTT; cdr3_aa: CASSFLRVGLAGGSSTDTQYF
j_call: TRBJ1-1; d_call: NA; v_call: TRBV30; clone_size: few; cdr3_nt: TGTGCGCTTAGGGGGAGCAACACTGAAGCTTTCTTT; cdr3_aa: CALRGSNTEAFF
j_call: TRBJ2-3; d_call: NA; v_call: TRBV7-2; clone_size: NA; cdr3_nt: TGTGCCAGCAGATGGAAGACAGATACGCAGTATTTT; cdr3_aa: CASRWKTDTQYF
j_call: TRBJ2-4; d_call: NA; v_call: TRBV29-1; clone_size: few; cdr3_nt: TGCAGCGCCCTGGGCCTAAACATTCAGTACTTC; cdr3_aa: CSALGLNIQYF
j_call: TRBJ2-5; d_call: TRBD2; v_call: TRBV9; clone_size: NA; cdr3_nt: TGTGCCAGCAGCATCTCTAGCGGCCCCCAAGAGACCCAGTACTTC; cdr3_aa: CASSISSGPQETQYF
j_call: TRBJ2-2; d_call: NA; v_call: TRBV29-1; clone_size: NA; cdr3_nt: TGCAGCGTTGAGACACCAGGTCCGGCAGGCACCGGGGAGCTGTTTTTT; cdr3_aa: CSVETPGPAGTGELFF
j_call: TRBJ2-7; d_call: TRBD1; v_call: TRBV29-1; clone_size: few; cdr3_nt: TGCAGCGCCGGACAGGGCGACTACGAGCAGTACTTC; cdr3_aa: CSAGQGDYEQYF
j_call: TRBJ2-3; d_call: TRBD1; v_call: TRBV27; clone_size: NA; cdr3_nt: TGTGCCAGCAGTGACCGGGACAGGGGCACAGATACGCAGTATTTT; cdr3_aa: CASSDRDRGTDTQYF
j_call: TRBJ2-3; d_call: TRBD2; v_call: TRBV5-1; clone_size: few; cdr3_nt: TGCGCCAGCAGCCAAAAACGGGGGGGAGAGATCACAGATACGCAGTATTTT; cdr3_aa: CASSQKRGGEITDTQYF
j_call: TRBJ2-5; d_call: NA; v_call: TRBV4-3; clone_size: few; cdr3_nt: TGCGCCAGCAGCCAAGTGGGGCCCGGGACGCGGGAGACCCAGTACTTC; cdr3_aa: CASSQVGPGTRETQYF
j_call: TRBJ2-1; d_call: NA; v_call: TRBV4-3; clone_size: NA; cdr3_nt: TGCGCCAGCAGCCAACATATCCCGGTTGGGCCCGCCTACAATGAGCAGTTCTTC; cdr3_aa: CASSQHIPVGPAYNEQFF
j_call: TRBJ1-6; d_call: NA; v_call: TRBV20-1; clone_size: NA; cdr3_nt: TGCAGTGCTAGAGACGCACTTCAGATCGAAATTAGGAATTCACCCCTCCACTTT; cdr3_aa: CSARDALQIEIRNSPLHF
j_call: TRBJ2-4; d_call: NA; v_call: TRBV20-1; clone_size: few; cdr3_nt: TGCAGTGCTAGAGCCCTTGCGGCCAAAAACATTCAGTACTTC; cdr3_aa: CSARALAAKNIQYF
j_call: TRBJ1-6; d_call: NA; v_call: TRBV4-1; clone_size: NA; cdr3_nt: TGCGCCAGCAGCCAAGATGTCAGGGTGTTTTATTCACCCCTCCACTTT; cdr3_aa: CASSQDVRVFYSPLHF
j_call: TRBJ2-1; d_call: TRBD2; v_call: TRBV4-1; clone_size: few; cdr3_nt: TGCGCCAGCAGCCAAGCCCTGACTAGCGGGAGAGTGGGCAATGAGCAGTTCTTC; cdr3_aa: CASSQALTSGRVGNEQFF
j_call: TRBJ2-1; d_call: NA; v_call: TRBV6-5; clone_size: few; cdr3_nt: TGTGCAGCCGGTTGGGGGAATGAGCAGTTCTTC; cdr3_aa: CAAGWGNEQFF
j_call: TRBJ2-3; d_call: TRBD2; v_call: TRBV9; clone_size: NA; cdr3_nt: TGTGCCAGCAGCGACCCCCCCTTGGGCGGGGGGCCTAGTACAGATACGCAGTATTTT; cdr3_aa: CASSDPPLGGGPSTDTQYF
j_call: TRBJ1-2; d_call: NA; v_call: TRBV7-9; clone_size: few; cdr3_nt: TGTGCCAGCAGCTATGGTCCTTGGGACTTAAAAAACGGAGGCTACACCTTC; cdr3_aa: CASSYGPWDLKNGGYTF
j_call: TRBJ2-5; d_call: NA; v_call: TRBV7-9; clone_size: NA; cdr3_nt: TGTGCCAGCCTCGGAGGAGGGTCTATGCAAGAGACCCAGTACTTC; cdr3_aa: CASLGGGSMQETQYF
j_call: TRBJ2-7; d_call: NA; v_call: TRBV5-1; clone_size: few; cdr3_nt: TGCGCCAGCAGTGACGGACTCTACGAGCAGTACTTC; cdr3_aa: CASSDGLYEQYF
j_call: TRBJ2-1; d_call: TRBD2; v_call: TRBV20-1; clone_size: NA; cdr3_nt: TGCAGTGCTAGTCTAGCGGCCAATGAGCAGTTCTTC; cdr3_aa: CSASLAANEQFF
j_call: TRBJ2-4; d_call: TRBD2; v_call: TRBV3-1; clone_size: many; cdr3_nt: TGTGCCAGCAGCCAAACCCTAGCGGGAGGGACCAAAAACATTCAGTACTTC; cdr3_aa: CASSQTLAGGTKNIQYF
j_call: TRBJ2-4; d_call: NA; v_call: TRBV6-2/TRBV6-3; clone_size: few; cdr3_nt: TGTGCCAGCAGGGCAGGGTACGGCTTCACCAAAAACATTCAGTACTTC; cdr3_aa: CASRAGYGFTKNIQYF
j_call: TRBJ1-6; d_call: NA; v_call: TRBV14; clone_size: NA; cdr3_nt: TGTGCCAGCAGCTTCCTATTGGGGGTGAATTCACCCCTCCACTTT; cdr3_aa: CASSFLLGVNSPLHF
j_call: TRBJ2-3; d_call: TRBD2; v_call: TRBV20-1; clone_size: NA; cdr3_nt: TGCAGTGCTAGTCTAGCGGGGGGGCTCACAGATACGCAGTATTTT; cdr3_aa: CSASLAGGLTDTQYF
j_call: TRBJ2-1; d_call: NA; v_call: TRBV7-2; clone_size: NA; cdr3_nt: TGTGCCAGCAGCCCCCTAGGGGGAGGGCAGTTCTTC; cdr3_aa: CASSPLGGGQFF
j_call: TRBJ2-2; d_call: NA; v_call: TRBV7-2; clone_size: NA; cdr3_nt: TGTGCCAGCAGCTTAGGGATAGCAACCTCCACCGGGGAGCTGTTTTTT; cdr3_aa: CASSLGIATSTGELFF
j_call: TRBJ2-4; d_call: NA; v_call: TRBV20-1; clone_size: few; cdr3_nt: TGCAGTGCATCCGGGGAAGGGATTCAGTACTTC; cdr3_aa: CSASGEGIQYF
j_call: TRBJ2-2; d_call: TRBD2; v_call: TRBV24-1; clone_size: NA; cdr3_nt: TGTGCCACCAGTGATTTGCCTCCCACAACTAGCGGGAAATCCGGGGAGCTGTTTTTT; cdr3_aa: CATSDLPPTTSGKSGELFF
j_call: TRBJ2-2; d_call: TRBD1; v_call: TRBV3-1; clone_size: few; cdr3_nt: TGTGCCAGCAGCCAATCCTCCGGGACAGTACTCACCGGGGAGCTGTTTTTT; cdr3_aa: CASSQSSGTVLTGELFF
j_call: TRBJ2-7; d_call: NA; v_call: TRBV20-1; clone_size: NA; cdr3_nt: TGCAGTGGGGTCCCCAGGAGCTCCTACGAGCAGTACTTC; cdr3_aa: CSGVPRSSYEQYF
j_call: TRBJ2-7; d_call: TRBD2; v_call: TRBV5-1; clone_size: few; cdr3_nt: TGCGCCAGCAGTAGCGGGGGGAGTCACGAGCAGTACTTC; cdr3_aa: CASSSGGSHEQYF